This TCR beta chain was captured in a study of blood T cell repertoires in COVID-19 (TCRdb year 2020). For context, the study as a whole: Samples from collaborators originated in the United States, Italy and Spain and spanned both the acute and convalescent phases of COVID-19. Deeply sampled blood TCRbeta repertoires from subjects exposed to, actively infected with, or recovered from COVID-19 were included in the dataset. HLA class I and class II types, where available, came from metadata supplied by the sample provider rather than from assay-based typing. A freely available public database, intended as a resource for researchers studying the immune response to SARS-CoV-2, is where the repertoires were released. The samples were drawn from two sources: the first 160 participants of the ongoing ImmuneRACE study, and 1,200 or so subjects contributed by 6 global collaborators. A de-identified subject ID, COVID-19 status, age in years and sex were almost always included in the sample metadata. The prospective study material was composed of cDNA or gDNA derived from T cells, B-cell-depleted T cells, or PBMCs.

The germline ends are 11 bases apart after V is trimmed by 5 bases and J by 6 bases. The germline V gene encodes CDR1 SGHVS and CDR2 FNYEAQ. The CDR3 starts with the cysteine, ends with the phenylalanine, and has 14 residues. Solely the CDR3 DNA is kept, with 42 bases framed from the first base. Whole blood was collected in K2EDTA tubes by collaborating institutions according to the institutions' own protocols. For TCRbeta analysis, collaborators shipped samples in one of three forms: frozen whole blood, isolated PBMCs, or DNA extracted from either of those sample types. The immunoSEQ Assay, a bias-controlled multiplex PCR, was used to amplify TCRbeta CDR3 regions from genomic DNA. The authors' analysis ran thus. The number of nucleated cells in each sample was estimated from the amplification of reference gene primers within the assay. Sequence reads were collapsed and filtered to measure the absolute abundance of every unique TCRbeta CDR3 rearrangement. Productive Simpson clonality was computed per sample as the square root of Simpson's diversity index over productive rearrangements. The table was pulled from immuneACCESS by TCRdb, which kept in-frame rearrangements only. Such tables lose some clones; where checked, under half of the loss comes from unresolved V genes, and the rest has no known cause. The V and J calls and the clone size are those of that table, but D and trimming were determined from the DNA. This sample has about 270,000 clones in its table, and about 89% of those were observed once. 2% to 2.5% of the sample is in the top ten clones.

What the study reported, not specific to this receptor: Clinical and demographic metadata were provided uncurated, with the amount varying by source and participant.

Remarks on this clone: Its antigen remains undetermined. No clone much larger than this one lies a single base away; base qualities are absent.

The receptor was isolated from a woman between 45 and 65 years old with acute or convalescent COVID-19. In this chain, TRBV7-6 is recombined with TRBJ1-6; the D segment could be TRBD1, given 6 matching bases. Sequencing was performed on peripheral blood. The CDR3 reads CASSPRGGNSPLHF. The DNA sequence is given as TGTGCCAGCAGCCCCAGGGGTGGTAATTCACCCCTCCACTTT.